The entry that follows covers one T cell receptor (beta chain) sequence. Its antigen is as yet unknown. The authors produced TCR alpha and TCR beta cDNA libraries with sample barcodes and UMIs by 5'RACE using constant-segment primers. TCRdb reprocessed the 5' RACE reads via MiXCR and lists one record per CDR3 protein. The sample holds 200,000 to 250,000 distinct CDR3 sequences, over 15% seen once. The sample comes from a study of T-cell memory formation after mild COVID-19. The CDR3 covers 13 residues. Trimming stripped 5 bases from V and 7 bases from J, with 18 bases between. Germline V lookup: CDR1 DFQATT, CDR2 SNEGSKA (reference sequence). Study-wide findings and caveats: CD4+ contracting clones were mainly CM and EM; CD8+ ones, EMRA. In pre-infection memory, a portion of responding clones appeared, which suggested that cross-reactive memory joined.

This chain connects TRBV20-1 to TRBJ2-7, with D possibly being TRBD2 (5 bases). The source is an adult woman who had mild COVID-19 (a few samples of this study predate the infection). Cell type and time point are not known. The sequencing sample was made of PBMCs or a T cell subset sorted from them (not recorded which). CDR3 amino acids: CSAEQTHGGEQYF. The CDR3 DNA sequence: TGCAGTGCTGAACAGACACACGGCGGGGAGCAGTACTTC.